The T cell receptor (beta chain) under discussion was sequenced for a study of OX40 agonist ivuxolimab in advanced cancers. Study-wide results and caveats: Some of the nonresponding patients also showed low levels of normalized T-cell clonal expansion. Near-lowest levels of clonal expansion characterized partial responders at 0.1-3.0 mg/kg.

A remark on this clone: Its antigen is as yet unknown.

Generated by immunoSEQ multiplex PCR, the TCRdb table keeps only in-frame clones and is missing some. The sample lists fewer than 70,000 clones, roughly 83% occurring once. Trimming at V came to 5 bases and at J to 4 bases, leaving 6 bases not matched to a gene. Per germline, CDR1 SGHRS and CDR2 YFSETQ. The CDR3 covers 13 residues. This TCR was recovered from an adult with an advanced solid tumor such as melanoma, head and neck, liver or kidney cancer. Sequences were derived from CD4+ or CD8+ T cells sorted from blood, sampled in a trial of the OX40 agonist ivuxolimab. The gene calls are TRBV5-1 and TRBJ2-7; 7 bases fit TRBD1. The CDR3 here is CASRQTGQYEQYF. The CDR3 DNA reads as TGCGCCAGCAGGCAGACAGGGCAATACGAGCAGTACTTC.